The rows below give T cell receptor beta chains drawn from one sample of a study of T cell responses to AZD1222 COVID-19 vaccine. Assay used: immunoSEQ multiplex PCR; TCRdb lists only in-frame clones, some missing. The profile shows roughly 180,000 clones, around 93% of them singletons. Sequenced here: peripheral blood, sampled on day 0 of AZD1222 vaccination. All receptors come from an adult in good health. Both conserved end residues are part of each CDR3. D genes are given only for firm matches. Rows give clone size only sometimes, using once, few, many, or a class for an expanded clone.

DNA | CDR3 | J | length | V | D | size
TGCGCCAGCGCAGGGACAGCCAATTCACCCCTCCACTTT | CASAGTANSPLHF | TRBJ1-6 | 13 | TRBV10-2 | TRBD1 | .
TGTGCCAGCAGTGAATTTGGGAATGAGCAGTTCTTC | CASSEFGNEQFF | TRBJ2-1 | 12 | TRBV6-1 | . | .
TGCGCCAGCAGCCAAGATCTCCTCCCGGTGTCCGGGGAGCTGTTTTTT | CASSQDLLPVSGELFF | TRBJ2-2 | 16 | TRBV4-1 | . | .
TGTGCCAGTAGTATCACAGGGAGGGGGAGCGAGCAGTACTTC | CASSITGRGSEQYF | TRBJ2-7 | 14 | TRBV19 | . | .
TGTGCCAGCGCTCCGGGGACAGTAGGTGAAAAACTGTTTTTT | CASAPGTVGEKLFF | TRBJ1-4 | 14 | TRBV7-2 | TRBD1 | once
TGTGCCAGCAGTGAATGGGGCCTCCGCACTGAAGCTTTCTTT | CASSEWGLRTEAFF | TRBJ1-1 | 14 | TRBV25-1 | . | .
TGTGCCAGCAGTCTCCTCCGGGACGGGAATTCACCCCTCCACTTT | CASSLLRDGNSPLHF | TRBJ1-6 | 15 | TRBV27 | . | .
TGTGCCAGCAGTCAAGGGGCCGGTGGCTACACCTTC | CASSQGAGGYTF | TRBJ1-2 | 12 | TRBV6-6 | . | few
TGTGCCAGCAGCCAAGATCTCAGGGCGGCCACTGAAGCTTTCTTT | CASSQDLRAATEAFF | TRBJ1-1 | 15 | TRBV4-2 | . | .
TGTGCCAGCAGCCCCGCCGGGACTAGTCGCGAGCAGTACTTC | CASSPAGTSREQYF | TRBJ2-7 | 14 | TRBV7-8 | TRBD2 | few